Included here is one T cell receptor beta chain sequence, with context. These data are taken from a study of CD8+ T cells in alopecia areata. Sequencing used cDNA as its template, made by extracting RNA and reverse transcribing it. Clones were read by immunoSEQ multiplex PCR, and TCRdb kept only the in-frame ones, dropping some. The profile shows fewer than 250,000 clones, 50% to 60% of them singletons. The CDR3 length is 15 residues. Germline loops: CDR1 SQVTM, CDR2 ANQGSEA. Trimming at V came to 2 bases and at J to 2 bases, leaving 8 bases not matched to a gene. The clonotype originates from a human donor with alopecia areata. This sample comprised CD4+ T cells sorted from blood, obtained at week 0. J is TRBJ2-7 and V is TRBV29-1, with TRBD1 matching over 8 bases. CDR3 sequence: CSVERRDRSTYEQYF. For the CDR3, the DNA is TGCAGCGTTGAAAGGAGGGACAGGTCCACCTACGAGCAGTACTTC.